This T cell receptor beta chain was sequenced during a study of shared clonotypes between healthy human individuals. CDR3 length: 15 residues. V lost 0 bases and J 4 bases, leaving 13 bases between the germline ends. CDR1 is SGHTA and CDR2 is FQGNSA in the germline V gene. Clones were sequenced by immunoSEQ multiplex PCR, and TCRdb holds only the in-frame ones, with some missing. This table holds 2,500,000 or so clones, over 85% found once. Study observations and caveats: Generation of non-shared clonotypes was less probable than generation of clonotypes shared by all four donors. Among donors, clonotype sharing was expected to be affected by sequencing depth. The naive CD4 repertoires of a few donors were compared, and around 5% of clonotypes were shared.

Worth noting for this clone: The antigen remains unidentified. The identical CDR3 is also encoded by other nucleotide sequences in the sample.

The TCR originated in a man between 18 and 29 years old in good health. Some clones in this sample may be carry-over from other donors' samples. The specimen sequenced was naive CD4+ T cells from PBMCs. Subset indicated: CD45RA+ positively selected. The V call is TRBV7-2, the J call TRBJ2-7; D possibly corresponds to TRBD2 (6 bases). The DNA of the CDR3 is TGTGCCAGCAGCTTAGCGGGCGGGATCGGGTACGAGCAGTACTTC. Translation gives CASSLAGGIGYEQYF.